The present T cell receptor (beta chain) was sequenced within a study of siplizumab effects on memory and regulatory T cells. The germline V and J ends were trimmed by 8 bases and 1 base, with 8 bases remaining between them. CDR3 length: 13 residues. Germline V CDR1 and CDR2: LNHNV, YYDKDF (reference sequence). Using immunoSEQ multiplex PCR, the repertoire was profiled, and TCRdb retains in-frame clones only, with some absent. Of tens of thousands of clones in the sample, around 93% were seen once. For this clone: Antigen: not known.

Study outcomes and limitations: Apparently key alloresponse contributors, naive T cells also seemed more diverse than memory cells. The authors did not confirm suppressive function in proliferating Tregs from siplizumab cultures.

Sequencing was done on a sample of CD8+ T cells sorted from blood. The TCR was taken from a human donor in good health. The J gene is TRBJ2-2, the V gene TRBV15; D gene ambiguous. Here the CDR3 reads CATETLNTGELFF. CDR3 in DNA: TGTGCCACCGAGACCCTGAACACCGGGGAGCTGTTTTTT.